This TCR beta chain was identified in a study of shared clonotypes between healthy human individuals. Looking at the study overall: CD4 naive and CD4 memory each took three plates per donor, while CD8 naive took two and CD8 memory one.

The CDR3 length is 14 residues. After removal of 6 bases from V and 8 bases from J, the junction contained 8 bases not matched to a gene. Germline V gene sequence: CDR1 MNHNS, CDR2 SASEGT. Investigators spread the genomic DNA of each subset evenly over several immunoSEQ plates. Sequencing used immunoSEQ multiplex PCR; TCRdb keeps in-frame clones, though not all of them. Of about 2.4 million clones in the sample, roughly 93% were seen once. This clone was seen just once. Within the sample, other DNA sequences also encode this same CDR3. This chain joins TRBV6-1 and TRBJ1-4; 8 bases map to TRBD1. The TCR sequence derives from a man aged 18 to 30 in good health. Some clones in this sample may be carry-over from other donors' samples. The specimen sequenced was naive CD4+ T cells from PBMCs. Subset defined: CD45RA+ positively selected. The CDR3 bases are TGTGCCAGCAGATCAGGGGGCGCTGGCGAAAAACTGTTTTTT. Translation: CASRSGGAGEKLFF.